This T cell receptor beta chain was sequenced for a study of regulatory T cells in long-lasting Graves disease. Study-level points and caveats: The researchers studied only peripheral blood, not thyroid tissue. Persistent cases favored TRBV28, TRBJ1-2 and TRBJ2-5. The persistent group shared roughly 2,700 public clonotypes, more than the approximately 880 shared by new patients. Accuracy might have suffered from few samples.

This clonotype has ten or more counts. What it binds is not known. The TCR beta library used iRepertoire HTBI primers with Arm-PCR amplification of CDR3. TCRdb re-derived calls from the multiplex PCR reads in MiXCR, one entry per CDR3 protein. The repertoire includes about 310,000 distinct CDR3 sequences, under 20% of them detected once, and roughly 35% sits in the top ten. The CDR3 runs 11 residues. In germline, CDR1 is DFQATT, CDR2 SNEGSKA (reference sequence). Trimming pared 5 bases from V and 6 bases from J, leaving 8 bases between. Time point: newly diagnosed GD, antithyroid drugs for less than 3 months. Making the TCR library involved RNA that had been extracted from PBMCs.

This chain connects TRBV20-1 to TRBJ1-3; D remains unclear. Sequences were derived from peripheral blood mononuclear cells (PBMCs), sampled at new diagnosis, from a patient treated with antithyroid drugs. The TCR comes from a female donor with Graves disease. CDR3 sequence: CSAGLENTIYF. CDR3 DNA: TGCAGTGCTGGGTTGGAAAACACCATATATTTT.